This entry features one T cell receptor (beta chain) sequence. The source of the sample is a study of CD8 T cells in Susac syndrome. RNA amounts of roughly 0.45 to 1 ug underwent reverse transcription with random hexamers. TCRdb reprocessed the immunoSEQ multiplex PCR reads with MiXCR, giving one entry per CDR3 protein. Of roughly 140,000 distinct CDR3 sequences listed, 95% are singletons. Germline V gene lookup returns CDR1 SQVTM and CDR2 ANQGSEA. The CDR3 spans 10 residues. Between the trimmed V and J ends, which lost 6 bases and 5 bases, there was a span of 7 bases. This sequence was found in a human donor with Susac syndrome. The chain is built from TRBV29-1 and TRBJ1-1; D remains unclear. Sequencing was performed on CD4+ T cells from PBMCs. The CDR3 here is CSVGLTEAFF. DNA for the CDR3: TGCAGCGTGGGGTTGACTGAAGCTTTCTTT. Full variable domain (outside the CDR3, taken from reference TRBV29-1 and TRBJ1-1): SAVISQKPSRDICQRGTSLTIQCQVDSQVTMMFWYRQQPGQSLTLIATANQGSEATYESGFVIDKFPISRPNLTFSTLTVSNMSPEDSSIYLCSVGLTEAFFGQGTRLTVV.